A selection of T cell receptor beta chains follows, all from one sample in a study of T cell repertoires in ileal Crohn's disease. The method was immunoSEQ multiplex PCR; TCRdb's version includes in-frame clones alone and lacks a portion of them. This table has tens of thousands of clones, 85% to 90% appearing once. The sequenced sample was ileal tissue. Receptors originate from an adult with Crohn's disease. Each CDR3 is given with its conserved first and last residue. Fields, in order: J gene, V gene, clone size, D gene, CDR3 length, CDR3 protein, CDR3 DNA. A D gene is named only where the DNA matches it firmly. Expanded clones are given a class, and other clones once, few, many or no size at all.

TRBJ1-1 TRBV11-2 . TRBD1 17 CASSPKLQGEPNTEAFF TGTGCCAGCAGCCCAAAGTTACAGGGGGAGCCGAACACTGAAGCTTTCTTT
TRBJ2-2 TRBV6-5 . TRBD1 15 CASSKRQGANGELFF TGTGCCAGCAGTAAACGACAGGGGGCGAACGGGGAGCTGTTTTTT
TRBJ2-1 TRBV30 . . 12 CAWRRGSNEQFF TGTGCCTGGAGAAGGGGGTCCAATGAGCAGTTCTTC
TRBJ1-2 TRBV28 . TRBD1 14 CASSGGQGHYGYTF TGTGCCAGCAGTGGGGGACAGGGACACTATGGCTACACCTTC
TRBJ1-1 TRBV30 once . 12 CAWTLVNTEAFF TGTGCCTGGACGCTAGTGAACACTGAAGCTTTCTTT
TRBJ1-2 TRBV6-1 . . 12 CASSLSGVGYTF TGTGCCAGCAGTCTCTCAGGGGTTGGCTACACCTTC
TRBJ2-2 TRBV5-4 . TRBD2 17 CASSLPSSGGATGELFF TGTGCCAGCAGCCTGCCGTCTAGCGGGGGGGCGACCGGGGAGCTGTTTTTT
TRBJ1-3 TRBV18 . TRBD1 16 CASSPGQQRSGNTIYF TGTGCCAGCTCACCGGGACAGCAGAGATCTGGAAACACCATATATTTT
TRBJ1-1 TRBV15 . TRBD1 15 CATSREQGVNTEAFF TGTGCCACCAGCAGAGAGCAGGGGGTGAACACTGAAGCTTTCTTT
TRBJ1-2 TRBV6-5 . TRBD1 12 CASSFTGDGYTF TGTGCCAGCAGTTTCACAGGGGATGGCTACACCTTC